This TCR beta chain emerged from a study of cytomegalovirus exposure and HLA in healthy donors. Study as a whole: Caucasian-associated ancestry cluster membership applied to 75% to 85% of about 370 genotyped donors.

Researchers ran the PCR with 60 Vbeta and 13 Jbeta primers. Method: immunoSEQ multiplex PCR; TCRdb's copy keeps in-frame clones and lacks some. The sample contains fewer than 300,000 clones, 80% to 90% of which appear only once. This CDR3 comprises 15 residues. Germline CDR1 and CDR2: SGDLS and YYNGEE. V lost 1 base to trimming and J lost 6 bases, with 17 bases between them. The chain couples TRBV9 to TRBJ2-7, with D perhaps matching TRBD2 (5 bases). The sequence was obtained from a man in his forties in good health and CMV-seropositive. Sequenced input: PBMCs. This CDR3 is CASSVRGGELAEQYF. The DNA for the CDR3 is TGTGCCAGCAGCGTACGAGGTGGGGAGTTGGCCGAGCAGTACTTC. The full variable domain, its missing parts supplied by reference TRBV9 and TRBJ2-7, is DSGVTQTPKHLITATGQRVTLRCSPRSGDLSVYWYQQSLDQGLQFLIQYYNGEERAKGNILERFSAQQFPDLHSELNLSSLELGDSALYFCASSVRGGELAEQYFGPGTRLTVT.